This T cell receptor beta chain was identified during a study of blood T cell repertoires in COVID-19. TCRdb's copy holds only in-frame clones and misses some; the assay was immunoSEQ multiplex PCR. The data hold around 110,000 clones, with about four fifths observed a single time. The CDR3 contains 15 residues. Trimming cost V 1 base and J 3 bases, with 13 bases left between them. In germline, CDR1 is SGHNT, CDR2 YENEEA. The sample was peripheral blood. The V gene is TRBV11-3, the J gene TRBJ2-7; a possible D gene is TRBD2 (6 bases). The receptor was derived from a woman aged 70-85 years with acute or convalescent COVID-19. The CDR3 nucleotides read TGTGCCAGCAGCTTAGGGGGCGGGGATTACTACGAGCAGTACTTC. Protein: CASSLGGGDYYEQYF.